The 7 T cell receptor beta chains listed next were all sequenced from one sample in a study of T-cell memory formation after mild COVID-19. TCRdb ran MiXCR on the 5' RACE reads and lists one entry per CDR3 protein. This sample has roughly 400,000 distinct CDR3 sequences, with 20% to 25% found just once. The specimen sequenced was PBMCs or a T cell subset sorted from them (not recorded which). These receptors were obtained from an adult woman who had mild COVID-19 (a few samples of this study predate the infection). Cell type and time point are not known.

This chain joins TRBV5-1 and TRBJ2-5; D may be TRBD1 or TRBD2 (5 bases each). The germline V gene encodes CDR1 SGHRS and CDR2 YFSETQ. Trimming removed 4 bases from V and 5 bases from J, with 15 bases in between. CDR3 length: 14 residues. CDR3 in DNA: TGCGCCAGCAGCGCCCGGGACCAGAGGGAGACCCAGTACTTC. It encodes CASSARDQRETQYF.

V usage is TRBV4-2 and J usage is TRBJ2-7; 11 bases map to TRBD2. The CDR3 is 17 amino acids. The germline gives CDR1 LGHNA, CDR2 YNFKEQ. The V and J ends lost 1 base and 2 bases, in that order; junction bases with no gene match: 7. The CDR3 nucleotides read TGTGCCAGCAGCCAAGGATTAGCGGGAGGGTGGACCTACGAGCAGTACTTC. Protein product: CASSQGLAGGWTYEQYF.

Worth noting for this clonotype: The junction departs from the called germline gene at one end, perhaps through a read error. The chain recombines TRBV24-1 with TRBJ2-2, with D perhaps TRBD1 (6 bases). Germline V gene data show CDR1 as KGHDR and CDR2 as SFDVKD. The CDR3 spans 14 residues. CDR3 sequence (DNA): TGTGCCACAAGAGGCGATGGGGACACCCGGGAGCTGTTTTTT. Translated: CATRGDGDTRELFF.

This clonotype was observed a handful of times. V gene TRBV11-3 combines with J gene TRBJ2-3, with 7 bases identical to TRBD1. Germline CDR1 reads SGHNT; CDR2 reads YENEEA. V was clipped by 5 bases and J by 1 base; unmatched bases: 6. The CDR3 extends over 15 amino acids. The CDR3 coding sequence is TGTGCCAGCAGCAGGCCTGGACAGGGCACAGATACGCAGTATTTT. Its translation: CASSRPGQGTDTQYF.

This clonotype was seen a handful of times. The J gene is TRBJ2-1, the V gene TRBV18, with D tentatively TRBD1 or TRBD2 (5 bases each). The V gene's germline CDR1 is KGHSH and CDR2 LQKENI. The CDR3 is 16 amino acids. V gave up 5 bases and J gave up 7 bases, with 21 bases separating them. CDR3 residues: CASSLIAGTTANEQFF. The DNA for the CDR3 is TGTGCCAGCTCATTAATCGCCGGGACCACGGCGAATGAGCAGTTCTTC.

A few counts support this clonotype. This chain uses TRBV27 with TRBJ2-2, with D perhaps matching TRBD1 (6 bases). V was cut by 4 bases and J by 6 bases, with 15 bases left in between. Germline CDR1 reads MNHEY; CDR2 reads SMNVEV (reference sequence). The CDR3 contains 15 residues. The CDR3 DNA is TGTGCCAGCAGTTATTACAGGGAGAGTTCCGGGGAGCTGTTTTTT. Its translation: CASSYYRESSGELFF.

This clonotype has only a few counts. In nucleotides, the CDR3 is TGTGCCAGCAGTTTATCGAGTTTCTCGGCAGAGACTGGCTACACCTTC. It yields the protein CASSLSSFSAETGYTF. The chain carries TRBV12-3 or TRBV12-4 and TRBJ1-2, with D uncertain. The germline V and J ends were trimmed by 2 bases and 7 bases, with 20 bases remaining between them. The CDR3 sequence is 16 residues long.